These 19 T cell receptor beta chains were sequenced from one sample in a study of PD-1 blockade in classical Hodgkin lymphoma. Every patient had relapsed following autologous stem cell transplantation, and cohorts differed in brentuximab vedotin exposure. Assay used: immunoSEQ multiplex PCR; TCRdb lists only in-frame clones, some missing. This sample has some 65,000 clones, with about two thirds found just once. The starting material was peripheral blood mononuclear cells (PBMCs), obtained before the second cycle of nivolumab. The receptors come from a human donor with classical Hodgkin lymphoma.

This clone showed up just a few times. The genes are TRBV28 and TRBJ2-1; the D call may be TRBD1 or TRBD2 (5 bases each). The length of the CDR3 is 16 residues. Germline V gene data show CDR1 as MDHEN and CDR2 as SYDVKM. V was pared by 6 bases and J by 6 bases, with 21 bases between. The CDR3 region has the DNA TGTGCCAGCAGCTTACGCCGGGACCCTCTCCGCAATGAGCAGTTCTTC. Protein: CASSLRRDPLRNEQFF.

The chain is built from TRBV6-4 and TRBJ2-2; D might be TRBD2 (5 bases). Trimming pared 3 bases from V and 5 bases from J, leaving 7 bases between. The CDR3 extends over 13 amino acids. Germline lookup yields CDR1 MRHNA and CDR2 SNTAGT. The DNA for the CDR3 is TGTGCCAGCAGTGATGGGGAGACCGGGGAGCTGTTTTTT. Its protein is CASSDGETGELFF.

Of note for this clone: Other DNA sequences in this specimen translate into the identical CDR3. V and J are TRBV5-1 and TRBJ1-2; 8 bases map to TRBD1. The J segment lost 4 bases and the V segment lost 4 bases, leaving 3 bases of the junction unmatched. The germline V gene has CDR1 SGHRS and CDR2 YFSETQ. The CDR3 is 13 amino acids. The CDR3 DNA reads TGCGCCAGCAGCCCGGGACAGGTCTATGGCTACACCTTC. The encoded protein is CASSPGQVYGYTF.

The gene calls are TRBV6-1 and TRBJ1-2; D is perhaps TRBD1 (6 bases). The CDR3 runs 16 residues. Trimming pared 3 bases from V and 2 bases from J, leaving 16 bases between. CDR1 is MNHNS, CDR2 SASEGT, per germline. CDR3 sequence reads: CASSDAGTSKNYGYTF. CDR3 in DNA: TGTGCCAGCAGTGATGCCGGGACATCCAAAAACTATGGCTACACCTTC.

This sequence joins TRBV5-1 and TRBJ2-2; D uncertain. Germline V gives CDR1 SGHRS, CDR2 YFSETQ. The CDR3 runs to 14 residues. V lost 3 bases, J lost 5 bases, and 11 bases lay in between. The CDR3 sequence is CASSSSHGTGELFF. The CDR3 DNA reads TGCGCCAGCAGCTCATCCCATGGGACCGGGGAGCTGTTTTTT.

The CDR3 bases are TGTGCCAGCTTTCCAGGACTAGCGGGGGCAGATACGCAGTATTTT. Translating gives CASFPGLAGADTQYF. The rearrangement joins TRBV7-8 to TRBJ2-3; 13 bases line up with TRBD2. With 8 bases clipped from V and 4 bases from J, the junction kept 6 bases outside the gene matches. Germline V gives CDR1 SGHVS, CDR2 FQNEAQ. The length of the CDR3 is 15 residues. The whole variable domain, filled in from reference TRBV7-8 and TRBJ2-3, reads GAGVSQSPRYKVAKRGQDVALRCDPISGHVSLFWYQQALGQGPEFLTYFQNEAQLDKSGLPSDRFFAERPEGSVSTLKIQRTQQEDSAVYLCASFPGLAGADTQYFGPGTRLTVL.

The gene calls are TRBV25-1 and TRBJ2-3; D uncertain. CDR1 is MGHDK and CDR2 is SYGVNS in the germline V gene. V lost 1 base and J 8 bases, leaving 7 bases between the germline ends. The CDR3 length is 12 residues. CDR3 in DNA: TGTGCCAGCAGTGAATGGTCAGGTACGCAGTATTTT. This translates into CASSEWSGTQYF.

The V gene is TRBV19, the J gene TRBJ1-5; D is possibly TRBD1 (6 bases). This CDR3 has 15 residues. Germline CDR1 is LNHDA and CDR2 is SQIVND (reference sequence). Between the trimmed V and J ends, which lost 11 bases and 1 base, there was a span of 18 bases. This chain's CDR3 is CAAFVYRGSNQPQHF. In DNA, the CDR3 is TGTGCCGCTTTTGTATATAGGGGGAGCAATCAGCCCCAGCATTTT. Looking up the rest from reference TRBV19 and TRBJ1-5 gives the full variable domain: DGGITQSPKYLFRKEGQNVTLSCEQNLNHDAMYWYRQDPGQGLRLIYYSQIVNDFQKGDIAEGYSVSREKKESFPLTVTSAQKNPTAFYLCAAFVYRGSNQPQHFGDGTRLSIL.

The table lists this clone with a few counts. For the CDR3, the DNA is TGTGCCAGGATACCGCACCAGGGGGCACCAATGAACACTGAAGCTTTCTTT. It translates to CARIPHQGAPMNTEAFF. The genes are TRBV21-1 and TRBJ1-1; no DNA check was done on the table's D call, TRBD1. TRBV21-1 is a pseudogene. CDR3 length equals 17 residues.

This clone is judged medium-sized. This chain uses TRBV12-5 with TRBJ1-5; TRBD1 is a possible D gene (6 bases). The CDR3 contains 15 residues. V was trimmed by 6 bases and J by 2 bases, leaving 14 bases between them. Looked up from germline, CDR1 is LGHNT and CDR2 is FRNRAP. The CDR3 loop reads CASGVGGLGNQPQHF. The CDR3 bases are TGTGCTAGTGGCGTGGGGGGGCTAGGCAATCAGCCCCAGCATTTT.

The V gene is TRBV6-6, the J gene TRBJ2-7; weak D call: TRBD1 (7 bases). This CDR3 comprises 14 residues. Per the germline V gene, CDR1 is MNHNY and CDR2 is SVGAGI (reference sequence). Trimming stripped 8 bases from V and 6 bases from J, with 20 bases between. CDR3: CASSAGQNLGEQYF. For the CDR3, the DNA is TGTGCCAGCTCCGCGGGACAGAACCTTGGCGAGCAGTACTTC.

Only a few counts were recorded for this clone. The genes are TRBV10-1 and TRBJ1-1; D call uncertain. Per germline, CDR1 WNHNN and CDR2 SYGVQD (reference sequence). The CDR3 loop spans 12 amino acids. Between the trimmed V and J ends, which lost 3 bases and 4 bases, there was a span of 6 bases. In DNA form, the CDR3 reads TGCGCCAGCAGTGATGGGAGCACTGAAGCTTTCTTT. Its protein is CASSDGSTEAFF.

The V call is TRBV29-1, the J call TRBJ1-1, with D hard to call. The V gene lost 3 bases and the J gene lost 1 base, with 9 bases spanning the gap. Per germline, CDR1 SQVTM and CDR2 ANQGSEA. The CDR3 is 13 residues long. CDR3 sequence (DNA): TGCAGCGTTGAGACTGCCGAGAACACTGAAGCTTTCTTT. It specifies CSVETAENTEAFF.

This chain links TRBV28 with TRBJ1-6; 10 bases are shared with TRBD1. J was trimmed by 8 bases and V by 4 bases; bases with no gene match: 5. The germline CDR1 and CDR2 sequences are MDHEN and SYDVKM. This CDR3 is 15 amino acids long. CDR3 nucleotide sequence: TGTGCCAGCAGTTCCCCGGGACAGGGGTATTCACCCCTCCACTTT. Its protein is CASSSPGQGYSPLHF.

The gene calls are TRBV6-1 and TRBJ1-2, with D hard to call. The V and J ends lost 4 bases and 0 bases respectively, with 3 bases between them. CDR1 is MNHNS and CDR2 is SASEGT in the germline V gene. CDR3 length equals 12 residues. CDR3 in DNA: TGTGCCAGCAGTGCTCCTAACTATGGCTACACCTTC. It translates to CASSAPNYGYTF.

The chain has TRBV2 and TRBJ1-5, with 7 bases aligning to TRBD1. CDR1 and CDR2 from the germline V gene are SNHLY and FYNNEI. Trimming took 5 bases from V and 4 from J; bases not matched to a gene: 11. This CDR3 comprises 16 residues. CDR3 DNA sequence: TGTGCCAGCAGTCGCAATAGGGACAGCGATAATCAGCCCCAGCATTTT. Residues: CASSRNRDSDNQPQHF.

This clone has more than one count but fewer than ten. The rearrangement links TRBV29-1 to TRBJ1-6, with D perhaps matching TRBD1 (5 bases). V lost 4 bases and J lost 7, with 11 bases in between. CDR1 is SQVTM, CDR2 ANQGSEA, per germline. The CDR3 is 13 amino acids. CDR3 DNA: TGCAGCGTTGCTACAGGACCCAATTCACCCCTCCACTTT. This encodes CSVATGPNSPLHF. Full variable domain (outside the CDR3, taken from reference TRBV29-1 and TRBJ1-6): SAVISQKPSRDICQRGTSLTIQCQVDSQVTMMFWYRQQPGQSLTLIATANQGSEATYESGFVIDKFPISRPNLTFSTLTVSNMSPEDSSIYLCSVATGPNSPLHFGNGTRLTVT.

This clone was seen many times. The CDR3 nucleotides are TGTGCCAGCAGTTACCTTAGGGACGGTTCTGAAGCTTTCTTT. Amino acids: CASSYLRDGSEAFF. The chain combines TRBV6-5 with TRBJ1-1, with D tentatively TRBD1 (5 bases). Between the trimmed V and J ends, which lost 2 bases and 6 bases, there was a span of 13 bases. This CDR3 comprises 14 residues. The germline V gene has CDR1 MNHEY and CDR2 SVGAGI.

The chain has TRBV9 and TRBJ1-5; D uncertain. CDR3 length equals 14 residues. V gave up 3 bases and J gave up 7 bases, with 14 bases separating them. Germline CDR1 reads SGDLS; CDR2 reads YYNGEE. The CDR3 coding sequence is TGTGCCAGCAGCGCATCAAGGGAGGACCAGCCCCAGCATTTT. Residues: CASSASREDQPQHF.